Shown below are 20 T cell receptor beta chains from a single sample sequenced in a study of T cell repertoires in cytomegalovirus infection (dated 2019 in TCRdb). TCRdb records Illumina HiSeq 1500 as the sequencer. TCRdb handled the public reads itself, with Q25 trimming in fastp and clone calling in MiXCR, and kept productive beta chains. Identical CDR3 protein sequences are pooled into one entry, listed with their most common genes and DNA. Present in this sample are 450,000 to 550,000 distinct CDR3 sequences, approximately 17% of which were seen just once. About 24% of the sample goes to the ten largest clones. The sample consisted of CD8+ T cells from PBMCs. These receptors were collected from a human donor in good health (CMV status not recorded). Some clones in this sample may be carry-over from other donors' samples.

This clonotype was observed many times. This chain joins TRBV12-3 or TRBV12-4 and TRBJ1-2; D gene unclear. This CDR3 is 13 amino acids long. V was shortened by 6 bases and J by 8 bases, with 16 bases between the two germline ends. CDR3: CASSLINKEGYTF. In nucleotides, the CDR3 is TGTGCCAGCAGCCTAATAAATAAGGAGGGCTACACCTTC.

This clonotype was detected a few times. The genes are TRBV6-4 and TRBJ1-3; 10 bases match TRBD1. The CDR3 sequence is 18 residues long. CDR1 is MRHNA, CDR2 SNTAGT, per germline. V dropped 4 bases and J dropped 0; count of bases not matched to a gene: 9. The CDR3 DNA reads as TGTGCCAGCAGTGGCACCGGGACAGGGGACTTCTCTGGAAACACCATATATTTT. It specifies CASSGTGTGDFSGNTIYF.

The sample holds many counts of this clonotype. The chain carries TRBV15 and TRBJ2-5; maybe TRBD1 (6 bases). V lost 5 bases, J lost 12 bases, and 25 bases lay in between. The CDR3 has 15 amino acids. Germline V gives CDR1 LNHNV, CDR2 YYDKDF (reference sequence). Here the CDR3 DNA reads TGTGCCACCAGCCCCCCCCGGATTTTTTACGAGGGGGAGTACTTC. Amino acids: CATSPPRIFYEGEYF.

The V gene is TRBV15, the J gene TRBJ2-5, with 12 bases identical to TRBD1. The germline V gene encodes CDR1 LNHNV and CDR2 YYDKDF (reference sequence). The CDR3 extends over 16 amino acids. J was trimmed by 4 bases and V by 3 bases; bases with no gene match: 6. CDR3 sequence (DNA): TGTGCCACCAGCAGGGAGGGACAGGGGGCTAGAGAGACCCAGTACTTC. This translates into CATSREGQGARETQYF.

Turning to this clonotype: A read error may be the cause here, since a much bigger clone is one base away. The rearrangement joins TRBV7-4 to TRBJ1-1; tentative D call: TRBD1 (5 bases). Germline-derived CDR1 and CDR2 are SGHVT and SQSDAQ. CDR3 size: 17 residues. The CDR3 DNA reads TGTGCCAGCAGCTTCGGGGGTATGGCTCCAGAGGACACTGAAGCTTTATTT. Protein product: CASSFGGMAPEDTEALF.

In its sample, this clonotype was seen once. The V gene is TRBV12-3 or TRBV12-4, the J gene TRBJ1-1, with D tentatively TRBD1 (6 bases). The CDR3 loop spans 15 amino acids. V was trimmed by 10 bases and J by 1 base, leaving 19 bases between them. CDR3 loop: CANRPWGQGNTEAFF. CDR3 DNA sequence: TGTGCCAACAGACCCTGGGGGCAAGGGAACACTGAAGCTTTCTTT.

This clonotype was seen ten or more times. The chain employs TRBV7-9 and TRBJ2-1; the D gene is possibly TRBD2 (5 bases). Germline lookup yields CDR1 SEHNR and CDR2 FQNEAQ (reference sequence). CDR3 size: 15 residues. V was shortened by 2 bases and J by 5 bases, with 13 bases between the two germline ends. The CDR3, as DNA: TGTGCCAGCAGCTTAAGTCCTAGCAAACACAATGAGCAGTTCTTC. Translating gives CASSLSPSKHNEQFF.

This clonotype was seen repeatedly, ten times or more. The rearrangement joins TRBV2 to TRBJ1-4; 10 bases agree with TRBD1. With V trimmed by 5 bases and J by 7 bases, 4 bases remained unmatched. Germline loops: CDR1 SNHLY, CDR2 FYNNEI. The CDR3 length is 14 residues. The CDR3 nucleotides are TGTGCCAGCAGTTCGGGACAGGGGAGTGAAAAACTGTTTTTT. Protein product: CASSSGQGSEKLFF.

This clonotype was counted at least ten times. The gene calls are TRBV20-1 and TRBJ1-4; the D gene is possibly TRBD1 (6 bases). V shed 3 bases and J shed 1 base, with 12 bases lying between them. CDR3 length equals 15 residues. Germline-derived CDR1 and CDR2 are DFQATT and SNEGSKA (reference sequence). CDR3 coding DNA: TGCAGTGCTAGTTTATCGGACAGAACTAATGAAAAACTGTTTTTT. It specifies CSASLSDRTNEKLFF.

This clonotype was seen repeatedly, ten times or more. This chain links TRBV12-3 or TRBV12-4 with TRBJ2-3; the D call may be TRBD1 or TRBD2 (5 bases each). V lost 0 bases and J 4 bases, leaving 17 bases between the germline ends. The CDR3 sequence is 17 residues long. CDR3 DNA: TGTGCCAGCAGTTTAGCGGCCTCGGGACCCAGCTCAGATACGCAGTATTTT. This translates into CASSLAASGPSSDTQYF.

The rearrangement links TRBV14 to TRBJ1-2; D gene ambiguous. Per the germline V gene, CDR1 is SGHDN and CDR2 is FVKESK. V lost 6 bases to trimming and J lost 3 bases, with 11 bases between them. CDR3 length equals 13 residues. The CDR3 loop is CASRRELDYGYTF. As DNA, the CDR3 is TGTGCCAGCAGGAGGGAACTGGACTATGGCTACACCTTC.

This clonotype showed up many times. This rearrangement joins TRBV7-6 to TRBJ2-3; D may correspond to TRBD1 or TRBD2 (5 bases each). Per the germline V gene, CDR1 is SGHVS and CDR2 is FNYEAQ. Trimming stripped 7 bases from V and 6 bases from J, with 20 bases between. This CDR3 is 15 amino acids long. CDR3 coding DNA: TGTGCCAGCACCTCAATGACGCTCCGGGGCGATACGCAGTATTTT. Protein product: CASTSMTLRGDTQYF.

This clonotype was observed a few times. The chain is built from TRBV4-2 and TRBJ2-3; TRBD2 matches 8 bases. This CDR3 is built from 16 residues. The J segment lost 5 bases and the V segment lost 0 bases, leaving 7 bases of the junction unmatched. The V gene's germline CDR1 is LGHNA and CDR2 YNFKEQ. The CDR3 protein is CASSQEWRGEEDTQYF. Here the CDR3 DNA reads TGTGCCAGCAGCCAAGAATGGCGGGGGGAGGAAGATACGCAGTATTTT.

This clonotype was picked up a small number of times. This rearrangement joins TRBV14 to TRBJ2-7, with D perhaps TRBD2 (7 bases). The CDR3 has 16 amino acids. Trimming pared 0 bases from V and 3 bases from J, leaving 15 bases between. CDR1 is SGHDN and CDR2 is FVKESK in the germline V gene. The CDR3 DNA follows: TGTGCCAGCAGCCAAGAGGGGCGGGGGCGAGACTACGAGCAGTACTTC. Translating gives CASSQEGRGRDYEQYF.

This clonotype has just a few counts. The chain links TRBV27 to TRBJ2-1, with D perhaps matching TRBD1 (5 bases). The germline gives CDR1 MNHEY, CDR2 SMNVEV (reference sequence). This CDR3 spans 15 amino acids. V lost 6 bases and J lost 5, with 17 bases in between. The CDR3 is CASSRTGSPHNEQFF. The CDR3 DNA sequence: TGTGCCAGCAGCCGCACAGGCAGCCCGCACAATGAGCAGTTCTTC.

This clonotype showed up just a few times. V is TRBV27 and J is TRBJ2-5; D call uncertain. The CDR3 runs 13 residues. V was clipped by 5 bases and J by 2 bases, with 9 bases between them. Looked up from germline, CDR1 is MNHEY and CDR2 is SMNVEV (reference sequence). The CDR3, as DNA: TGTGCCAGCAGTGGCCGGCGGCAAGAGACCCAGTACTTC. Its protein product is CASSGRRQETQYF.

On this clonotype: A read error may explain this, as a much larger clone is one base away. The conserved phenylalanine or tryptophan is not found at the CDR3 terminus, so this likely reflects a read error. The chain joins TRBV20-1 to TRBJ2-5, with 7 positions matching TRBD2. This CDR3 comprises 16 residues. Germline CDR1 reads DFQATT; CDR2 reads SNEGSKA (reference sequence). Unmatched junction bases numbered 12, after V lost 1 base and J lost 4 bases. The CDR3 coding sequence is TGCAGTGCTAGAGTGAAGAACGGGGGGAGCCCAGAGACCCAGTACTTA. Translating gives CSARVKNGGSPETQYL.

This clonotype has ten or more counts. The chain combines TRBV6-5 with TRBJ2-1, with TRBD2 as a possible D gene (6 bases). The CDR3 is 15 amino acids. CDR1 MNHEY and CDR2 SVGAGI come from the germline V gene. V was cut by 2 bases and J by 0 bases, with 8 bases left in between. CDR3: CASSYGGSSYNEQFF. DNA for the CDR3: TGTGCCAGCAGTTACGGGGGGAGCTCCTACAATGAGCAGTTCTTC.

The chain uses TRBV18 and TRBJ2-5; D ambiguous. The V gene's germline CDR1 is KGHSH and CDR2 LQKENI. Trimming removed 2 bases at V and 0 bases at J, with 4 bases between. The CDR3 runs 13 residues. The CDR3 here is CASSPDYQETQYF. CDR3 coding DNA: TGTGCCAGCTCACCAGACTACCAAGAGACCCAGTACTTC.

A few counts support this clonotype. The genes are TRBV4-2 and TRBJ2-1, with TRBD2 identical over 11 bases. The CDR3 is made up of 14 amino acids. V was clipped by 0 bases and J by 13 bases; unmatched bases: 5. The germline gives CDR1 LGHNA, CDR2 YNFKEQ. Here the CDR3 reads CASSQDGLAGLQFF. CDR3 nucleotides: TGTGCCAGCAGCCAAGACGGACTAGCGGGCTTACAGTTCTTC.